These T cell receptor beta chains were read from a single sample in a study of blood T cell repertoires in COVID-19. Using immunoSEQ multiplex PCR, the repertoire was profiled, and TCRdb retains in-frame clones only, with some absent. The sample lists more than 200,000 clones, roughly 80% occurring once. The source material was peripheral blood. The source is a woman between 40 and 50 years old with active or convalescent COVID-19. Each CDR3 is given with its conserved first and last residue. A D gene is named only where the DNA matches it firmly. Where a row states a size, it is once, few, many or the class of an expanded clone; other rows omit it.

>TRBV7-3|TRBD1|-|TRBJ2-2
CASSFGTGSTGELFF
TGTGCCAGCAGCTTCGGGACAGGGAGCACCGGGGAGCTGTTTTTT
>TRBV6-5|TRBD1|-|TRBJ1-4
CASSRGQITNEKLFF
TGTGCCAGCAGCCGGGGACAGATAACTAATGAAAAACTGTTTTTT
>TRBV5-3|-|-|TRBJ1-1
CARSLGRGSGTEAFF
TGTGCCAGAAGCTTGGGGCGGGGAAGCGGCACTGAAGCTTTCTTT
>TRBV28|TRBD1|once|TRBJ1-1
CATSRLDRARTEAFF
TGTGCCACCTCTAGACTCGACAGGGCGAGAACTGAAGCTTTCTTT
>TRBV7-9|TRBD1|-|TRBJ1-2
CASSLPGQGANGYTF
TGTGCCAGCAGTTTGCCGGGACAGGGGGCAAATGGCTACACCTTC
>TRBV27|-|-|TRBJ2-2
CASKLNRAANTGELFF
TGTGCCAGCAAACTAAACAGGGCCGCGAACACCGGGGAGCTGTTTTTT
>TRBV6-1|TRBD2|-|TRBJ2-7
CASSERGQGGGEQYF
TGTGCCAGCAGTGAAAGGGGCCAGGGCGGGGGAGAGCAGTACTTC
>TRBV7-2|-|-|TRBJ1-5
CASSPFLQPQHF
TGTGCCAGCAGCCCCTTTTTACAGCCCCAGCATTTT
>TRBV9|-|-|TRBJ1-2
CASSVTRPTRGTPPRFGGYTF
TGTGCCAGCAGCGTAACCCGCCCAACACGGGGAACCCCCCCTAGATTTGGTGGCTACACCTTC
>TRBV5-1|TRBD1|-|TRBJ1-2
CASSLAGPTDRGDSRYTF
TGCGCCAGCAGCTTGGCCGGCCCAACGGACAGGGGAGACTCCCGCTACACCTTC
>TRBV19|-|few|TRBJ1-2
CASSIPGINYGYTF
TGTGCCAGTAGTATTCCGGGGATCAACTATGGCTACACCTTC
>TRBV11-2|-|-|TRBJ2-1
CASSFLQDYNEQFF
TGTGCCAGCAGCTTTTTACAGGACTACAATGAGCAGTTCTTC
>TRBV2|-|-|TRBJ1-2
CASSEILLLFGYTF
TGTGCCAGCAGTGAAATCCTCTTGTTGTTTGGCTACACCTTC
>TRBV2|-|few|TRBJ1-2
CASSYRASYGYTF
TGTGCCAGCAGTTACAGAGCCAGCTATGGCTACACCTTC
>TRBV7-2|TRBD1|once|TRBJ2-7
CASSPTGTGISYEQYF
TGTGCCAGCAGCCCCACCGGGACAGGGATCTCCTACGAGCAGTACTTC
>TRBV6-5|TRBD2|-|TRBJ2-2
CASTRTSGVSGELFF
TGTGCCAGCACGCGGACTAGCGGGGTTTCGGGGGAGCTGTTTTTT
>TRBV28|TRBD1|-|TRBJ1-2
CASIQTGGGGYTF
TGTGCCAGCATACAAACAGGGGGAGGCGGCTACACCTTC
>TRBV5-5|TRBD1|-|TRBJ1-2
CASSLERTGVGGYTF
TGTGCCAGCAGCTTGGAGAGGACAGGGGTTGGAGGCTACACCTTC
>TRBV5-1|-|-|TRBJ2-1
CASSLLSPINNEQFF
TGCGCCAGCAGCTTGCTTAGTCCCATAAACAATGAGCAGTTCTTC
>TRBV28|-|few|TRBJ1-5
CASRNRAQPQHF
TGTGCCAGCAGGAACAGGGCCCAGCCCCAGCATTTT
>TRBV6-2/TRBV6-3|-|-|TRBJ1-5
CASSYRSGPGEPQHF
TGTGCCAGCAGTTACCGATCTGGGCCCGGGGAGCCCCAGCATTTT
>TRBV7-9|-|-|TRBJ1-2
CASSLRTAIYGYTF
TGTGCCAGCAGCTTAAGGACAGCCATATATGGCTACACCTTC
>TRBV11-2|TRBD1|few|TRBJ1-1
CASSLGPGGAFF
TGTGCCAGCAGCTTAGGTCCAGGGGGAGCTTTCTTT
>TRBV3-1/TRBV3-2|-|-|TRBJ1-2
CASSQDRTGNYGYTF
TGTGCCAGCAGCCAAGATAGGACGGGGAACTATGGCTACACCTTC
>TRBV9|TRBD2|-|TRBJ2-2
CASRPASGGSVGELFF
TGTGCCAGCAGACCGGCTAGCGGGGGGTCGGTCGGGGAGCTGTTTTTT
>TRBV7-2|-|once|TRBJ2-2
CASSYLIMTGELFF
TGTGCCAGCAGCTACTTAATTATGACCGGGGAGCTGTTTTTT
>TRBV14|-|many|TRBJ2-1
CASSQGLGTASDEQFF
TGTGCCAGCAGCCAAGGTCTGGGGACGGCTAGCGATGAGCAGTTCTTC
>TRBV19|TRBD1|-|TRBJ1-4
CASSMGTGSNEKLFF
TGTGCCAGTAGTATGGGGACAGGCAGTAATGAAAAACTGTTTTTT